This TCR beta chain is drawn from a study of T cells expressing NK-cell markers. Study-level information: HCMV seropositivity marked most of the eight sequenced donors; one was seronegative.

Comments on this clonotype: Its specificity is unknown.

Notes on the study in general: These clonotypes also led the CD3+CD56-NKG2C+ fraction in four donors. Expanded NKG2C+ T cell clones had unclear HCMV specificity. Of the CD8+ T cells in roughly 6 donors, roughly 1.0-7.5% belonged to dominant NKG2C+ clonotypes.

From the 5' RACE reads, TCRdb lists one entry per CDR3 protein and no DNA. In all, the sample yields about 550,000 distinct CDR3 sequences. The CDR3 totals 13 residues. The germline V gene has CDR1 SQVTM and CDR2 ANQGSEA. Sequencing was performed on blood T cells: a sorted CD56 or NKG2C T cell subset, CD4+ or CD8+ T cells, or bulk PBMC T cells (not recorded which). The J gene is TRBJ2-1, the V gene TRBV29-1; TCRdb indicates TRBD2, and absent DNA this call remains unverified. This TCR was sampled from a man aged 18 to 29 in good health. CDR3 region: CSVGTRKYNEQFF.